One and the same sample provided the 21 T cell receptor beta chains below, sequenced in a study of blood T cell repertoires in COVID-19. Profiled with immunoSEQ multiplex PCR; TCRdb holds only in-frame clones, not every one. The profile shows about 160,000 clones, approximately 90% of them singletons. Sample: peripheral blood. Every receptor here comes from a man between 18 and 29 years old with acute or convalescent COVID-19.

As DNA, the CDR3 is TGTGCCAGCAGCCAAGTTGTTCAGGGGTTCTATGGCTACACCTTC. This sequence encodes CASSQVVQGFYGYTF. The chain is built from TRBV3-1 (or the pseudogene TRBV3-2) and TRBJ1-2, with a possible D match to TRBD1 (6 bases). The CDR3 contains 15 residues. Germline-derived CDR1 and CDR2 are LGHDT and YNNKEL (reference sequence). V lost 1 base and J 4 bases, leaving 13 bases between the germline ends.

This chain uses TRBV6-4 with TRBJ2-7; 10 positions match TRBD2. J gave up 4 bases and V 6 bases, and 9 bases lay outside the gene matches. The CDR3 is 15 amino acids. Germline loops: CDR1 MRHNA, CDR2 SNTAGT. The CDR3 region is CASRFLAGEGYEQYF. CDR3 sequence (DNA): TGTGCCAGCAGATTTCTAGCGGGAGAAGGGTACGAGCAGTACTTC.

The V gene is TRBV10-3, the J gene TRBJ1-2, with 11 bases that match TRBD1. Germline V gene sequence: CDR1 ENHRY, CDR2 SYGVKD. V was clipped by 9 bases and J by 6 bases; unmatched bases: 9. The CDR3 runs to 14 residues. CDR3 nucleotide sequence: TGTGCCATTTCCGGGACAGGGGGAGAAGATGGCTACACCTTC. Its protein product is CAISGTGGEDGYTF.

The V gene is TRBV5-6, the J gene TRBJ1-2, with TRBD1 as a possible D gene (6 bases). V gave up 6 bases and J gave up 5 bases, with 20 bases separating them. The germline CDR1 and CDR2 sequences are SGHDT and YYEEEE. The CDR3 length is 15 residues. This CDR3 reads CASTRIGGSRYGYTF. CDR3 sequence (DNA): TGTGCCAGCACCAGAATTGGGGGCAGTAGGTATGGCTACACCTTC. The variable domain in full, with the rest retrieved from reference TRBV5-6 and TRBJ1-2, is DAGVTQSPTHLIKTRGQQVTLRCSPKSGHDTVSWYQQALGQGPQFIFQYYEEEERQRGNFPDRFSGHQFPNYSSELNVNALLLGDSALYLCASTRIGGSRYGYTFGSGTRLTVV.

The CDR3 region is CASRGTGGNEKLFF. DNA of the CDR3: TGTGCCAGTAGAGGGACAGGAGGTAATGAAAAACTGTTTTTT. This sequence joins TRBV19 and TRBJ1-4, with TRBD1 matching over 8 bases. The CDR3 sequence is 14 residues long. V shed 6 bases and J 4 bases; nucleotides not matched to a gene: 4. CDR1 is LNHDA, CDR2 SQIVND, per germline (reference sequence). Drawing the rest from reference TRBV19 and TRBJ1-4, the complete variable domain is DGGITQSPKYLFRKEGQNVTLSCEQNLNHDAMYWYRQDPGQGLRLIYYSQIVNDFQKGDIAEGYSVSREKKESFPLTVTSAQKNPTAFYLCASRGTGGNEKLFFGSGTQLSVL.

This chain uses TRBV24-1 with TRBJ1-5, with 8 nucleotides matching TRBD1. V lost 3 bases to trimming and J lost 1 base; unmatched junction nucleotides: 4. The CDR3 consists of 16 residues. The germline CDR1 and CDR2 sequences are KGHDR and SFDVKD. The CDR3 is CATSDAGTGSNQPQHF. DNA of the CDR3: TGTGCCACCAGTGATGCCGGGACAGGAAGCAATCAGCCCCAGCATTTT.

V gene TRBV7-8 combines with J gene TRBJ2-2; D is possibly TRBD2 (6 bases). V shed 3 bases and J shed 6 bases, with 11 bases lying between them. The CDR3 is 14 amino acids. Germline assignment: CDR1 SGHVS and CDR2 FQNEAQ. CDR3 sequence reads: CASSFIREAGELFF. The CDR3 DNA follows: TGTGCCAGCAGCTTCATCAGGGAGGCCGGGGAGCTGTTTTTT.

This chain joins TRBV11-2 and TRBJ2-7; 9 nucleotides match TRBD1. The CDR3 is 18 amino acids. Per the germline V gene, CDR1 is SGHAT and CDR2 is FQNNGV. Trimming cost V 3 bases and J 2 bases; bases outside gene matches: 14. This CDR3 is CASSLARGQGIWTYEQYF. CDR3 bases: TGTGCCAGCAGCTTGGCCCGAGGACAGGGGATTTGGACCTACGAGCAGTACTTC.

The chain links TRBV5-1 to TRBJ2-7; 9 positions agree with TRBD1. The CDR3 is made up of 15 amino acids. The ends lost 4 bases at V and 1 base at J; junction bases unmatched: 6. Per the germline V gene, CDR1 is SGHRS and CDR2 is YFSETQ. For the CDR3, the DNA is TGCGCCAGCAGCGGTACAGGGGGCGCATCCTACGAGCAGTACTTC. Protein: CASSGTGGASYEQYF.

The CDR3, as DNA: TGTGCCAGCATTCCGACAGGGGTGGGCGGCTACACCTTC. It is translated as CASIPTGVGGYTF. The chain is built from TRBV6-5 and TRBJ1-2; TRBD1 aligns across 8 bases. The CDR3 covers 13 residues. V lost 7 bases, J lost 8 bases, and 9 bases stayed unmatched. Germline-derived CDR1 and CDR2 are MNHEY and SVGAGI.

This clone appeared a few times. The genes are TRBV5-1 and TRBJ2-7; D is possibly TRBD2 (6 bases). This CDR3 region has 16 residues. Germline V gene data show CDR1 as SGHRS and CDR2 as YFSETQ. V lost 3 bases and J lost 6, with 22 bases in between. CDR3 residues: CASSSGGTPLWSEQYF. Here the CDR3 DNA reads TGCGCCAGCAGCTCGGGCGGGACTCCTCTTTGGTCCGAGCAGTACTTC.

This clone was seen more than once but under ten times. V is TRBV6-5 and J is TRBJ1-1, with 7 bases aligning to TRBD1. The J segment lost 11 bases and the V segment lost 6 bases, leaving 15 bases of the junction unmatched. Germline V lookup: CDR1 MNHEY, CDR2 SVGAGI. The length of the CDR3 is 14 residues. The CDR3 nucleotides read TGTGCCAGCAGCCCACGGGGGTTGACAGGGTGGGCTTTCTTT. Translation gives CASSPRGLTGWAFF.

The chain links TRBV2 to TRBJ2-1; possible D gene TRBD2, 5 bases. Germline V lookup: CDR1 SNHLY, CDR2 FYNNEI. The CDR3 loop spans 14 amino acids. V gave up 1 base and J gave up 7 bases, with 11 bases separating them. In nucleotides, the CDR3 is TGTGCCAGCAGTGAAGGTAGAGGGCCGAATGAGCAGTTCTTC. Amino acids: CASSEGRGPNEQFF.

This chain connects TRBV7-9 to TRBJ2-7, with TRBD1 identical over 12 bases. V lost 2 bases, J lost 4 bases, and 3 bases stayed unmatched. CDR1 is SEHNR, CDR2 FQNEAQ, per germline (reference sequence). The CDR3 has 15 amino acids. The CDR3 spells CASSLQGQGAYEQYF. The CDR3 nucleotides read TGTGCCAGCAGCTTACAGGGACAGGGGGCGTACGAGCAGTACTTC.

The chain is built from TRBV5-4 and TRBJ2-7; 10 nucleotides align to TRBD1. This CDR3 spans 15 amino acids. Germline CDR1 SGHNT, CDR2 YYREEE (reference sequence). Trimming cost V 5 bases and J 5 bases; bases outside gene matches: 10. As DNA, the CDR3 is TGTGCCAGCAGTCCGCCCGGGACAGGGGCCCACGAGCAGTACTTC. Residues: CASSPPGTGAHEQYF.

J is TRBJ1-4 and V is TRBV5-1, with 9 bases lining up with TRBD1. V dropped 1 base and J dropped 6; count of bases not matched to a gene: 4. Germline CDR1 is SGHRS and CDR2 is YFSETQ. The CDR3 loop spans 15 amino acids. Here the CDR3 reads CASSLTGGGYEKLFF. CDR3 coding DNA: TGCGCCAGCAGCTTGACAGGGGGCGGCTATGAAAAACTGTTTTTT.

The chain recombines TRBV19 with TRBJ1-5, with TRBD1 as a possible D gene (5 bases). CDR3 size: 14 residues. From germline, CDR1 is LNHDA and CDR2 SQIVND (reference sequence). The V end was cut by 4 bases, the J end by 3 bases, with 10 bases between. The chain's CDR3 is CASSTLGLNQPQHF. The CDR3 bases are TGTGCCAGTAGTACCCTGGGACTCAATCAGCCCCAGCATTTT. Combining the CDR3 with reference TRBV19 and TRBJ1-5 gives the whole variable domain DGGITQSPKYLFRKEGQNVTLSCEQNLNHDAMYWYRQDPGQGLRLIYYSQIVNDFQKGDIAEGYSVSREKKESFPLTVTSAQKNPTAFYLCASSTLGLNQPQHFGDGTRLSIL.

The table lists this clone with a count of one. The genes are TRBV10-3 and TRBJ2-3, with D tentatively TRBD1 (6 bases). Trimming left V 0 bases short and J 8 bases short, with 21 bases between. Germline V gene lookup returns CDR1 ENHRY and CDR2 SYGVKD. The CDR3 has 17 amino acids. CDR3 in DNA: TGTGCCATCAGTGAGTCCAGGACAGAACTTGGCCGAGGTACGCAGTATTTT. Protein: CAISESRTELGRGTQYF.

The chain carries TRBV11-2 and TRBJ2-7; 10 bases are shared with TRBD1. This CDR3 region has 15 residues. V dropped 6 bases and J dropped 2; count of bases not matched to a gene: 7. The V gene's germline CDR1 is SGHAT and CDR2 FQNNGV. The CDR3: CASRISGTGAYEQYF. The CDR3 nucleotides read TGTGCCAGCAGGATTTCCGGGACAGGGGCCTACGAGCAGTACTTC.

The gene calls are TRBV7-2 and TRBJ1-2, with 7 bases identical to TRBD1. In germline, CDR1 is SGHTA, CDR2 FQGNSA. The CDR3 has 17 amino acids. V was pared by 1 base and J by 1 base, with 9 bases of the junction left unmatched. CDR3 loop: CASSLDPFTGDNYGYTF. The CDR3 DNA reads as TGTGCCAGCAGCTTAGACCCCTTCACAGGGGATAACTATGGCTACACCTTC.

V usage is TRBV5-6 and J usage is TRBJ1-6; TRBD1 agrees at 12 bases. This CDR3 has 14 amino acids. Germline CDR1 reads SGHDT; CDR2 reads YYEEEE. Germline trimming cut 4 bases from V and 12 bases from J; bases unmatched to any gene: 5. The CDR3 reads CASSLGTGGKPLHF. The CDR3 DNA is TGTGCCAGCAGCCTCGGGACAGGGGGCAAACCCCTCCACTTT.